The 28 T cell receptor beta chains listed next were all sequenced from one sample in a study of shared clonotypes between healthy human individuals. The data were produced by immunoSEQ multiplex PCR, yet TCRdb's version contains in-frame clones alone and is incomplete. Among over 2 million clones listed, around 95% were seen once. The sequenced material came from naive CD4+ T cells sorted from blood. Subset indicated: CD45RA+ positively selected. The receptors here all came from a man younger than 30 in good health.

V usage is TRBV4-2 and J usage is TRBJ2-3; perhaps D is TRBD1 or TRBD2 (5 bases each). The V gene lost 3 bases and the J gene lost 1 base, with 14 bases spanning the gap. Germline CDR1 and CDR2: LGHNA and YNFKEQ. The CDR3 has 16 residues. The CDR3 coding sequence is TGTGCCAGCAGCCATGGGACCCCGGGTGGCACAGATACGCAGTATTTT. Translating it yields CASSHGTPGGTDTQYF.

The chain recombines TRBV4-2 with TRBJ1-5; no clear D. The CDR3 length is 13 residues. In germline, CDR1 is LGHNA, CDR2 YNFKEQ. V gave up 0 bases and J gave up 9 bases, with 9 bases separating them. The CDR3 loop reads CASSQDLGLPQHF. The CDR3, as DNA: TGTGCCAGCAGCCAAGATCTAGGGTTGCCCCAGCATTTT.

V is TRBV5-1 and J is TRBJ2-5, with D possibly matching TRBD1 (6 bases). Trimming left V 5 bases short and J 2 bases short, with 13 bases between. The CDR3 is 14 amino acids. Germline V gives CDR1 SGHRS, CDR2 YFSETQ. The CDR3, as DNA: TGCGCCAGCAGGGTACAGGGTCCTCAAGAGACCCAGTACTTC. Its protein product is CASRVQGPQETQYF.

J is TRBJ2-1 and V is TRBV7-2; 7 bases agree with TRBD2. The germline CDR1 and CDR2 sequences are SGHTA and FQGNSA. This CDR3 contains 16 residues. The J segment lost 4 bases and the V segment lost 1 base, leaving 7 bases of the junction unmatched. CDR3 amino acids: CASSLVSAGFYNEQFF. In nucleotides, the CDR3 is TGTGCCAGCAGCTTAGTTTCAGCGGGATTTTACAATGAGCAGTTCTTC.

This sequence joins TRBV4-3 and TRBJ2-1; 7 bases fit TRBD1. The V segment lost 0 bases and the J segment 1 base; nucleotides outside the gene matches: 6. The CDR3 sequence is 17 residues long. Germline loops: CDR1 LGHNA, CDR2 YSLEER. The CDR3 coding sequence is TGCGCCAGCAGCCAAGATCGGACAGGACTTTCCTACAATGAGCAGTTCTTC. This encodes CASSQDRTGLSYNEQFF.

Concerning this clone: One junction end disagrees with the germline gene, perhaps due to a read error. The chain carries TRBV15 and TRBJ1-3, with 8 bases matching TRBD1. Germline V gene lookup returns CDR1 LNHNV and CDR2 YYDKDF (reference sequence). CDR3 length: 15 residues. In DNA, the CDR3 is TGTGCCACCAGCAGAGAACAGGGGGGTGGATACACCATATATTTT. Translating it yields CATSREQGGGYTIYF.

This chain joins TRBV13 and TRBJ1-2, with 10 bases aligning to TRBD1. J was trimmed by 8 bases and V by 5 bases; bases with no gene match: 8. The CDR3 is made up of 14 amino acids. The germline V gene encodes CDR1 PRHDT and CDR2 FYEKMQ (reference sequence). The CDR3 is CASSQDRGRGGYTF. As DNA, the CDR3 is TGTGCCAGCAGCCAAGACAGGGGGCGAGGAGGCTACACCTTC.

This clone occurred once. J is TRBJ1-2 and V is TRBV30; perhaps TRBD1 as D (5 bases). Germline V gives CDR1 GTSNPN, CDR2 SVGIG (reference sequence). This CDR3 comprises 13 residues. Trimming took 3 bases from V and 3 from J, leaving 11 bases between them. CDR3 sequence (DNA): TGTGCCTGGAGCCCCTCCAGGGACTATGGCTACACCTTC. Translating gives CAWSPSRDYGYTF.

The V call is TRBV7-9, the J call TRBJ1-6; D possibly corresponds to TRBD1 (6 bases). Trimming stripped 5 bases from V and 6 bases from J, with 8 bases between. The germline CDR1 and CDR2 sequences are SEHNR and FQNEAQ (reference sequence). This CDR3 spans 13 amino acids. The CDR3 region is CASSADSNSPLHF. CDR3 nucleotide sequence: TGTGCCAGCAGCGCGGACAGTAATTCACCCCTCCACTTT.

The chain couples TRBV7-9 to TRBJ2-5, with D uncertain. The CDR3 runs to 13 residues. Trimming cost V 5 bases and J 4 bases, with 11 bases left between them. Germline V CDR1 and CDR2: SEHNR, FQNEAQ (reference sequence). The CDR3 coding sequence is TGTGCCAGCAGCACCGAAAAAGTAGAGACCCAGTACTTC. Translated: CASSTEKVETQYF.

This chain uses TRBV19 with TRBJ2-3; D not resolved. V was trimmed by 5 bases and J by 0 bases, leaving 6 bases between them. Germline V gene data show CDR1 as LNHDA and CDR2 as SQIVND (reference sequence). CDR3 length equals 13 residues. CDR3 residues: CASSHASTDTQYF. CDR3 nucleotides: TGTGCCAGTAGTCATGCTAGCACAGATACGCAGTATTTT.

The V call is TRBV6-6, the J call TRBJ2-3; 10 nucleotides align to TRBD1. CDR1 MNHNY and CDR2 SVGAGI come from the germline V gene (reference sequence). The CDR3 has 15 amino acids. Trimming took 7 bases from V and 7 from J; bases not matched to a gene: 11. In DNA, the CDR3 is TGTGCCAGCAACAGACCGGGACAGGGGACCTATACGCAGTATTTT. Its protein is CASNRPGQGTYTQYF.

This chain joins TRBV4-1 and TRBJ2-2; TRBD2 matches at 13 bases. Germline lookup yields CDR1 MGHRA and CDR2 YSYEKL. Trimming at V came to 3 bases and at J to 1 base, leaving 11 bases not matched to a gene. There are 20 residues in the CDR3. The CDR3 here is CASSHLPGLAGILNTGELFF. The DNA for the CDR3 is TGCGCCAGCAGCCATCTCCCGGGACTAGCGGGAATACTGAACACCGGGGAGCTGTTTTTT.

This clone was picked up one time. DNA for the CDR3: TGTGCCTGGAAGGGTGCAGAGAACTATGGCTACACCTTC. It encodes CAWKGAENYGYTF. V gene TRBV30 combines with J gene TRBJ1-2, with D unclear. V shed 4 bases and J shed 2 bases, with 11 bases lying between them. This CDR3 contains 13 residues. The germline gives CDR1 GTSNPN, CDR2 SVGIG (reference sequence). Full variable domain (missing parts from reference TRBV30 and TRBJ1-2): SQTIHQWPATLVQPVGSPLSLECTVEGTSNPNLYWYRQAAGRGLQLLFYSVGIGQISSEVPQNLSASRPQDRQFILSSKKLLLSDSGFYLCAWKGAENYGYTFGSGTRLTVV.

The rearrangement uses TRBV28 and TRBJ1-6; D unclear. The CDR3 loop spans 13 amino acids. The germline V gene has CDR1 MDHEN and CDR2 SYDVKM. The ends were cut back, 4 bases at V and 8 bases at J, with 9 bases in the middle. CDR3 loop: CASSSWKDSPLHF. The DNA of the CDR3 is TGTGCCAGCAGTTCCTGGAAGGATTCACCCCTCCACTTT.

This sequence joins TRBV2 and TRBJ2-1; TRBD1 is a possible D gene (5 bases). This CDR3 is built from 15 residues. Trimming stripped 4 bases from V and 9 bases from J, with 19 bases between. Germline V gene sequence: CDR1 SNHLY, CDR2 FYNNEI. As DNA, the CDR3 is TGTGCCAGCAGTGGCTTCTGGGGCGCAGATGGTGAGCAGTTCTTC. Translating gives CASSGFWGADGEQFF.

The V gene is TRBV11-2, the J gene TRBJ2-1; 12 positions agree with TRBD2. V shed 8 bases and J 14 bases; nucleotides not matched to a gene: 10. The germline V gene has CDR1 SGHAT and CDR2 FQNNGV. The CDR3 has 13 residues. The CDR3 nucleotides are TGTGCCAGCCGCCCCCTACTAGCGGGGGGCGAGTTCTTC. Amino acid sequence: CASRPLLAGGEFF.

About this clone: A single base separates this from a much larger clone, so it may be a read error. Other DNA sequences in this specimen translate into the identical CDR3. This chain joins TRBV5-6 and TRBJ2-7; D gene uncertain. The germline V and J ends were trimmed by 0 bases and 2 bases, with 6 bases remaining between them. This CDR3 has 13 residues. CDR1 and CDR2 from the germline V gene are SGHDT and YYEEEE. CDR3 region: CASSLGGPYEQYF. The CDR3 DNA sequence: TGTGCCAGCAGCTTGGGGGGTCCCTACGAGCAGTACTTC.

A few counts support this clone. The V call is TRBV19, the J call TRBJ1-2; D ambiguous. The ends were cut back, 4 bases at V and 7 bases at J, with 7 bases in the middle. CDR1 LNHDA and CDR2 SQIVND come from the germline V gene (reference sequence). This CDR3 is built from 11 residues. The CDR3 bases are TGTGCCAGTAGTAGCCTCGGTGGCTACACCTTC. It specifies CASSSLGGYTF.

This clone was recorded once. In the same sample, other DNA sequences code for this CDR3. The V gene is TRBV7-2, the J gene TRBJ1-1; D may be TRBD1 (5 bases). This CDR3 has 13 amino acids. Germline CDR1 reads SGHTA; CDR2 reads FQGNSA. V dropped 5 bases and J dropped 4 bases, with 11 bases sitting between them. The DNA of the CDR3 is TGTGCCAGCAGCCCCGGGGGGAGCACTGAAGCTTTCTTT. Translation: CASSPGGSTEAFF.

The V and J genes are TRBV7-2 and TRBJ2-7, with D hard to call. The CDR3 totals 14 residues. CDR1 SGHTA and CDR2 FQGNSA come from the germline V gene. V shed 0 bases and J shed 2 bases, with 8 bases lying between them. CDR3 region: CASSLAGKPYEQYF. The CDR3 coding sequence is TGTGCCAGCAGCTTAGCTGGTAAACCCTACGAGCAGTACTTC.

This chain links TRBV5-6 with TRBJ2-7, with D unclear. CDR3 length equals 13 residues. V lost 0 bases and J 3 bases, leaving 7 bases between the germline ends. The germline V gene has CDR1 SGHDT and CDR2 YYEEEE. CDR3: CASSLVTVYEQYF. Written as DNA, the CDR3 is TGTGCCAGCAGCTTGGTAACGGTCTACGAGCAGTACTTC.

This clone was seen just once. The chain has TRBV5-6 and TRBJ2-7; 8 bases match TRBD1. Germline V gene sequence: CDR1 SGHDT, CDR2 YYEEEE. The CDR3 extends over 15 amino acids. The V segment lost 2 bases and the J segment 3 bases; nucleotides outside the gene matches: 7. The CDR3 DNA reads TGTGCCAGCAGCTTCGGACAGGGCGGACGCTACGAGCAGTACTTC. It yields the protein CASSFGQGGRYEQYF.

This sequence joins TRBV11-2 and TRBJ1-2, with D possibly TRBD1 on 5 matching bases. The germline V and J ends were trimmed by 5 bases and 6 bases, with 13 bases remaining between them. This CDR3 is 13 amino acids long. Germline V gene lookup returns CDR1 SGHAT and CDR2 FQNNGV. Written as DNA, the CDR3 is TGTGCCAGCAGCCCTCCGGGACCGGATGGCTACACCTTC. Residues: CASSPPGPDGYTF.

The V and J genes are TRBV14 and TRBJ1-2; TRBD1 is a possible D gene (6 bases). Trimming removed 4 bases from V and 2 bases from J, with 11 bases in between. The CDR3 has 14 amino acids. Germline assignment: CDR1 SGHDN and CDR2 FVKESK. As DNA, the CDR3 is TGTGCCAGCAGCCCGAGACAGGCCAACTATGGCTACACCTTC. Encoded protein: CASSPRQANYGYTF.

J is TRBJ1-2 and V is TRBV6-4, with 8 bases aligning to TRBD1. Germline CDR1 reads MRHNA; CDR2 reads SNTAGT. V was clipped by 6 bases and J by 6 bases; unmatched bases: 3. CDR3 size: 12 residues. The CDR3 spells CASRGQDHGYTF. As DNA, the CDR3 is TGTGCCAGCAGGGGACAGGATCATGGCTACACCTTC.

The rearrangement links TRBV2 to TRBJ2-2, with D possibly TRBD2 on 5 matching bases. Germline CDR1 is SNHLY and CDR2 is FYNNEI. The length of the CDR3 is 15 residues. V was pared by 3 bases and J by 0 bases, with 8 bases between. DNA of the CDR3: TGTGCCAGCAGTGAGTTCGGGACGAACACCGGGGAGCTGTTTTTT. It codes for CASSEFGTNTGELFF.

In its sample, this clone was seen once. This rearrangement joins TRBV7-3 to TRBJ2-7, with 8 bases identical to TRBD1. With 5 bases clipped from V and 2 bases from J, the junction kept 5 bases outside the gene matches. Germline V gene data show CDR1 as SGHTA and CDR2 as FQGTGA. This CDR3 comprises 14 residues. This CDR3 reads CASSQQGGPYEQYF. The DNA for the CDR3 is TGTGCCAGCAGCCAACAGGGGGGCCCCTACGAGCAGTACTTC.